What follows describes a single T cell receptor (beta chain). V lost 7 bases to trimming and J lost 6 bases, with 18 bases between them. The germline gives CDR1 LGHNA, CDR2 YNFKEQ. This CDR3 is built from 15 residues. The time point was: pretreatment peripheral blood. All patients carried locally advanced or metastatic urothelial carcinoma. The data originate from a study of PD-L1 blockade in urothelial cancer. Added to each PCR by spiking were synthetic TCR analog templates. Assay: immunoSEQ multiplex PCR; the TCRdb copy retains only in-frame clones and omits some. The repertoire holds 40,000 to 60,000 clones, approximately 79% seen once, with over 9.5% in the top ten.

The specimen comprised PBMCs, sampled around atezolizumab (anti-PD-L1) treatment. The clonotype was recovered from a man in his 70s with urothelial cancer. The rearrangement uses TRBV4-2 and TRBJ2-2; TRBD2 might be the D (6 bases). CDR3 coding DNA: TGTGCCAGCACCCCGGTAGGGAGGTTCCCCGGGGAGCTGTTTTTT. Translated, it gives CASTPVGRFPGELFF.